The sequence of this TCR beta chain was determined in a study of identical twins. TCRdb itself ran the 5' RACE reads through MiXCR, one entry per CDR3 protein. The repertoire has under 350,000 distinct CDR3 sequences, 8.5% to 9.5% of them found once; the top ten carry 6% to 8.5%. Overall study findings and caveats: Models underestimated how often monozygotic twins shared out-of-frame TCR alpha.

Trimming took off 4 bases at V and 2 bases at J, with 12 bases between the two ends. The CDR3 has 14 amino acids. Germline V gives CDR1 SEHNR, CDR2 FQNEAQ (reference sequence). Details on this clonotype: Its antigen is unidentified.

These data also featured in a second study, about yellow fever vaccine responses in identical twins.

The chain links TRBV7-9 to TRBJ2-7, with TRBD1 as a possible D gene (5 bases). What was sequenced was CD8+ T cells sorted from blood. This receptor was taken from a woman between 18 and 29 years old in good health. As DNA, the CDR3 is TGTGCCAGCAGCTCGCTAGACAGAGCCTACGAGCAGTACTTC. Protein product: CASSSLDRAYEQYF.